Listed below are T cell receptor beta chains from one sample, sequenced in a study of T-cell reconstitution after alpha-beta-depleted transplantation in children. TCRdb itself ran the PCR reads through MiXCR, one entry per CDR3 protein. Of some 830,000 distinct CDR3 sequences in the sample, around 15% were seen once. This specimen consisted of PBMCs, mostly from graft donor cells, obtained 360 days after TCRalphabeta/CD19-depleted stem cell transplant. These receptors all stem from a male patient under 18 who had a stem cell transplant for acute lymphoblastic leukemia, so the T cells may come from the graft donor. The CDR3 runs from the conserved cysteine through the conserved F or W. The D gene is left open where the match is weak. Size is omitted from some rows. Given values are once, few, many or a class for expanded clones.

v_gene	abundance	d_gene	j_gene	CDR3nt	CDR3aa
TRBV19	.	TRBD1	TRBJ2-7	TGTGCCAGTAGTGTCCCGGGACAGTCGTACGAGCAGTACTTC	CASSVPGQSYEQYF
TRBV2	.	.	TRBJ2-7	TGTGCCAGCAGTGAAGCGCTTAGCGGATTCCCCTCCTACGAGCAGTACTTC	CASSEALSGFPSYEQYF
TRBV19	few	.	TRBJ1-1	TGTGCCAGTTCGAGACATCCCGCGATGAACACTGAAGCTTTCTTT	CASSRHPAMNTEAFF
TRBV7-2	.	.	TRBJ2-7	TGTGCCAGCACAGATGGGGGTAGGAACGAGCAGTACTTC	CASTDGGRNEQYF
TRBV3-1	.	.	TRBJ2-3	TGTGCCAGCAGCCAAGGGGGCCTCAGCACAGATACGCAGTATTTT	CASSQGGLSTDTQYF
TRBV4-1	.	.	TRBJ1-5	TGCGCCAGCAGCCAAGAAAAGGGGGTCCGGAGCAATCAGCCCCAGCATTTT	CASSQEKGVRSNQPQHF
TRBV2	.	.	TRBJ2-6	TGTGCCAGCAGCCCATATAGGAGCTCTGGGGCCAACGTCCTGACTTTC	CASSPYRSSGANVLTF
TRBV4-1	many	.	TRBJ2-1	TGCGCCAGCAGCCAAGTGGGGAAGAGTGAGCAGTTCTTC	CASSQVGKSEQFF
TRBV12-3/TRBV12-4	few	.	TRBJ1-3	TGTGCCAGCAGTTTATGGGGAACAGGAAACACCATATATTTT	CASSLWGTGNTIYF
TRBV29-1	.	TRBD1	TRBJ1-2	TGCAGCGTTAGGTCCGCGGGACAGGGGGTCTACACCTTC	CSVRSAGQGVYTF
TRBV12-3/TRBV12-4	many	.	TRBJ1-4	TGTGCCAGCAGTTTTCCTACCAATGAAAAACTGTTTTTT	CASSFPTNEKLFF
TRBV27	.	TRBD2	TRBJ2-7	TGTGCCAGCAGTTCAACCAGGGGACTAGCGGGAGCAGTTTGGGGTCCCTACTACGAGCAGTACTTC	CASSSTRGLAGAVWGPYYEQYF
TRBV10-3	.	TRBD1	TRBJ2-7	TGTGCCATCAGGGGGACAGGGCGGCCGGCCGAGCAGTACTTC	CAIRGTGRPAEQYF
TRBV27	.	TRBD2	TRBJ2-5	TGTGCCAGCAGTTCTTTGACGGGAGGTCGAAAGACCCAGTACTTC	CASSSLTGGRKTQYF
TRBV5-1	few	.	TRBJ1-2	TGCGCCAGCAGCTTGGCCAGGGGAGGCGTGAACTATGGCTACACCTTC	CASSLARGGVNYGYTF
TRBV5-1	.	TRBD1	TRBJ2-3	TGCGCCAGCAGCTTGCAGAGACAGGGCTCTCCTAGCACAGATACGCAGTATTTT	CASSLQRQGSPSTDTQYF
TRBV29-1	few	TRBD2	TRBJ2-1	TGCAGCGTCGGGACTAGATCCTACAATGAGCAGTTCTTC	CSVGTRSYNEQFF
TRBV7-9	many	.	TRBJ2-2	TGTGCCAGCAGCTTTTTGGTATCCGGGGAGCTGTTTTTT	CASSFLVSGELFF
TRBV6-1	few	.	TRBJ2-5	TGTGCCAGCAGTCCCGACAGGGAGGTGAGGGGAGAGACCCAGTACTTC	CASSPDREVRGETQYF
TRBV7-3	.	.	TRBJ2-1	TGTGCCAGCAGCTCCAACAGGGCCAATGAGCAGTTCTTC	CASSSNRANEQFF
TRBV12-3/TRBV12-4	few	TRBD2	TRBJ2-3	TGTGCCAGCATTCCCTGGGTAGGACTAGCGGAAAGCACAGATACGCAGTATTTT	CASIPWVGLAESTDTQYF
TRBV5-5	few	.	TRBJ2-3	TGTGCCAGCAAGGGTCGGCTAGTCTTTTTAACAGATACGCAGTATTTT	CASKGRLVFLTDTQYF
TRBV6-5	.	.	TRBJ1-1	TGTGCCAGCACTTTAATTGGGACGGGAAACATGAACACTGAAGCTTTCTTT	CASTLIGTGNMNTEAFF
TRBV11-2	.	TRBD2	TRBJ2-7	TGTGCCAGCAGCTCCCTCGGGGGGGGAGGGTCCTACGAGCAGTACTTC	CASSSLGGGGSYEQYF
TRBV5-1	.	TRBD2	TRBJ2-5	TGCGCCAGCAGCCCCAGCGGGGCGAGGGAGACCCAGTACTTC	CASSPSGARETQYF
TRBV7-9	few	.	TRBJ2-1	TGTGCCAGCAGCTTAGAAGTCCAGCTGGGGTTTACGTTCTTC	CASSLEVQLGFTFF
TRBV5-1	.	TRBD2	TRBJ2-1	TGCGCCAGCAGCCTAGGACTAGCGGGAGGGCCGGGCAATGAGCAGTTCTTC	CASSLGLAGGPGNEQFF
TRBV29-1	many	TRBD2	TRBJ2-1	TGCAGCGTTGGGACTAGCGGGATAGGTGAGCAGTTCTTC	CSVGTSGIGEQFF
TRBV30	few	.	TRBJ2-7	TGTGCCTGGAGCGCCGGCCCAAATATAGGGCAGTACTTC	CAWSAGPNIGQYF
TRBV2	.	TRBD2	TRBJ2-7	TGTGCCAGCAGGAAGGGGGGACTAGCGGGAGTAGGATACGAGCAGTACTTC	CASRKGGLAGVGYEQYF
TRBV29-1	many	.	TRBJ2-5	TGCAGCGTTGAGAAGGGCGGGGAGACCCAGTACTTC	CSVEKGGETQYF
TRBV18	.	.	TRBJ2-5	TGTGCCAGCTTGAAACCGGGCGGGGAGACCCAGTACTTC	CASLKPGGETQYF
TRBV28	few	.	TRBJ2-1	TGTGCCAGCAGTTTAAAGCCCGGAGGCAATGAGCAGTTCTTC	CASSLKPGGNEQFF
TRBV27	.	.	TRBJ1-3	TGTGCCAGCAAGACTACCAGACTCTCTGGAAACACCATATATTTT	CASKTTRLSGNTIYF
TRBV5-1	.	TRBD2	TRBJ2-1	TGCGCCAGCAGCTTGACTAGCGGGAGGATCAATGAGCAGTTCTTC	CASSLTSGRINEQFF
TRBV5-1	few	.	TRBJ2-5	TGCGCCAGCAGCCGACTCCTAGAAGAGACCCAGTACTTC	CASSRLLEETQYF
TRBV10-3	many	.	TRBJ2-1	TGTGCCATCAGTGAGGTTCAGGGTTTGCATGAGCAGTTCTTC	CAISEVQGLHEQFF
TRBV5-1	.	.	TRBJ2-6	TGCGCCAGCAGCCTGTGGGGAAATGGGGCCAACGTCCTGACTTTC	CASSLWGNGANVLTF
TRBV12-3/TRBV12-4	few	.	TRBJ2-3	TGTGCCAGCAGTTCCCTAAACCTCGACAGTGACGTTAGCACAGATACGCAGTATTTT	CASSSLNLDSDVSTDTQYF
TRBV6-1	few	TRBD2	TRBJ2-2	TGTGCCAGCAGTGGTTCGGGACTAGCGATCGGGGAGCTGTTTTTT	CASSGSGLAIGELFF
TRBV11-2	.	.	TRBJ2-7	TGTGCCAGCAGCCACGACCCTAGGGTTACAGGGATTTACGAGCAGTACTTC	CASSHDPRVTGIYEQYF
TRBV11-3	many	.	TRBJ2-3	TGTGCCAGCAGCTCCTCCCGTGCAGATACGCAGTATTTT	CASSSSRADTQYF
TRBV12-3/TRBV12-4	few	TRBD1	TRBJ2-1	TGTGCCCGGCCCGGGACAGGGAAAAAGGTAGCCCAGTTCTTC	CARPGTGKKVAQFF